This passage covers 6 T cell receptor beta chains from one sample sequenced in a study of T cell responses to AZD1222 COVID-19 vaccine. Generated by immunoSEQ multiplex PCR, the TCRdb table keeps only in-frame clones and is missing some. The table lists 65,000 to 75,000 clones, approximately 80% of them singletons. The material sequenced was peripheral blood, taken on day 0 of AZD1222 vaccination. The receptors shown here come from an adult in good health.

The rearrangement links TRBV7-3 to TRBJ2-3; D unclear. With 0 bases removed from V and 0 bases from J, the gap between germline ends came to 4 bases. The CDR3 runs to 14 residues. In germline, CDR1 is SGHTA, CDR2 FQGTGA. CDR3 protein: CASSLTYSTDTQYF. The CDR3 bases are TGTGCCAGCAGCTTAACGTACAGCACAGATACGCAGTATTTT.

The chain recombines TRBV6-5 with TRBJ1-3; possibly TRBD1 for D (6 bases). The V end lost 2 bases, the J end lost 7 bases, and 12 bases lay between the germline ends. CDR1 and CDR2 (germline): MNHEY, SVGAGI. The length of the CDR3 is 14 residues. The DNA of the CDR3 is TGTGCCAGCAGTTACAGCGCAACAGGGAACACCATATATTTT. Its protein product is CASSYSATGNTIYF.

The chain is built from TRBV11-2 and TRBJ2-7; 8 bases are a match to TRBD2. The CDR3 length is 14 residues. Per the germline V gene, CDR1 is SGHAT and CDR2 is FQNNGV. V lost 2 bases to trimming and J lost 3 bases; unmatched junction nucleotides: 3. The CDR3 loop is CASSLFGGDYEQYF. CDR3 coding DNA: TGTGCCAGCAGCTTATTCGGGGGGGACTACGAGCAGTACTTC.

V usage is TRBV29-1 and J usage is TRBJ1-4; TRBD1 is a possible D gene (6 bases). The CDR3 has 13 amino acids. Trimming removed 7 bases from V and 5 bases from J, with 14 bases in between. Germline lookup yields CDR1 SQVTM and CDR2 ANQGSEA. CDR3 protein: CSALQGLNEKLFF. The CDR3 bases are TGCAGCGCTCTACAGGGCCTAAATGAAAAACTGTTTTTT.

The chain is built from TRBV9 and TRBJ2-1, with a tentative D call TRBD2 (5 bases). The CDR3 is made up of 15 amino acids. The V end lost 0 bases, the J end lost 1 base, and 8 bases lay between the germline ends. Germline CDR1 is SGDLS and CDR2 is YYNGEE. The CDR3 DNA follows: TGTGCCAGCAGCGTAGGTTTAGCGTCCTACAATGAGCAGTTCTTC. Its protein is CASSVGLASYNEQFF.

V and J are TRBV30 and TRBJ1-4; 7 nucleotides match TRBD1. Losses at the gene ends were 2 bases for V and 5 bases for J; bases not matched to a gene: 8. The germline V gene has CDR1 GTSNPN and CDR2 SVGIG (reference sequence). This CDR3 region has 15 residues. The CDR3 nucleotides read TGTGCCTGGAGTCCCAGGGGGAGAGGGAATGAAAAACTGTTTTTT. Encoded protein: CAWSPRGRGNEKLFF.